These 27 T cell receptor beta chains share one sample of origin, sequenced in a study of blood T cells in healthy people across ages. With a J-beta primer mix and a sample-barcoded 5' primer, a second PCR ran about 7 to 12 cycles. MiXCR, applied by TCRdb to the 5' RACE reads, yields one record per CDR3 protein. The sample yields 700,000 or so distinct CDR3 sequences, about a fifth seen once. Sample: blood. These receptors originate from a man between 65 and 80 years old in good health.

The genes are TRBV10-2 and TRBJ2-3; 7 nucleotides line up with TRBD1. Germline trimming cut 7 bases from V and 5 bases from J; bases unmatched to any gene: 6. The CDR3 runs 13 residues. Germline CDR1 and CDR2: WSHSY and SAAADI. The CDR3 is CASTRQGLDTQYF. The CDR3, as DNA: TGCGCCAGCACCCGACAGGGATTAGATACGCAGTATTTT.

This clonotype was recorded only once. This sequence joins TRBV5-5 and TRBJ2-5; TRBD2 agrees at 12 bases. Per germline, CDR1 SGHKS and CDR2 YYEKEE (reference sequence). With 3 bases clipped from V and 0 bases from J, the junction kept 6 bases outside the gene matches. This CDR3 is 17 amino acids long. CDR3 DNA: TGTGCCAGCAGCTGGGGGCTAGCGGGGGGGCACCAAGAGACCCAGTACTTC. It codes for CASSWGLAGGHQETQYF.

This clonotype was counted a few times. V usage is TRBV11-3 and J usage is TRBJ1-2; the D is unclear. The germline CDR1 and CDR2 sequences are SGHNT and YENEEA. This CDR3 comprises 16 residues. V shed 1 base and J shed 5 bases, with 17 bases lying between them. The CDR3 DNA is TGTGCCAGCAGCTTAGGTTCGGCTCGGCAACCATATGGCTACACCTTC. Protein: CASSLGSARQPYGYTF.

The chain joins TRBV3-1 to TRBJ2-1, with D unclear. Trimming took 0 bases from V and 7 from J, leaving 13 bases between them. From germline, CDR1 is LGHDT and CDR2 YNNKEL (reference sequence). The length of the CDR3 is 15 residues. The CDR3 here is CASSQDLWAGNEQFF. The CDR3 DNA reads TGTGCCAGCAGCCAAGATCTCTGGGCTGGAAATGAGCAGTTCTTC.

This clonotype was picked up a small number of times. This rearrangement joins TRBV6-1 to TRBJ1-2; D may be TRBD1 (5 bases). Trimming pared 6 bases from V and 3 bases from J, leaving 20 bases between. The CDR3 sequence is 16 residues long. Germline CDR1 is MNHNS and CDR2 is SASEGT. The CDR3 region has the DNA TGTGCCAGCAGCCCCTCCTTATTCGACAGACACTATGGCTACACCTTC. Protein sequence: CASSPSLFDRHYGYTF.

CDR3 loop: CASSPGFSNQPQHF. The CDR3 region has the DNA TGCGCCAGCAGTCCAGGGTTTAGCAATCAGCCCCAGCATTTT. V is TRBV4-1 and J is TRBJ1-5; tentative D call: TRBD1 (5 bases). The germline V gene has CDR1 MGHRA and CDR2 YSYEKL. This CDR3 has 14 amino acids. Trimming removed 6 bases at V and 0 bases at J, with 9 bases between.

The rearrangement joins TRBV29-1 to TRBJ1-2; a possible D gene is TRBD1 (6 bases). This CDR3 comprises 12 residues. V dropped 8 bases and J dropped 6 bases, with 16 bases sitting between them. Germline CDR1 SQVTM, CDR2 ANQGSEA. Written as DNA, the CDR3 is TGCAGCTCCAACTGGGGGCAGGATGGCTACACCTTC. Translating it yields CSSNWGQDGYTF.

CDR3 sequence reads: CASSSAGGISTDTQYF. The CDR3 coding sequence is TGTGCCAGCAGCTCAGCAGGGGGGATAAGCACAGATACGCAGTATTTT. V and J are TRBV7-3 and TRBJ2-3, with a possible D match to TRBD1 (7 bases). V was pared by 4 bases and J by 0 bases, with 14 bases between. The CDR3 has 16 amino acids. Germline CDR1 reads SGHTA; CDR2 reads FQGTGA. Variable domain in full (rest from reference TRBV7-3 and TRBJ2-3): GAGVSQTPSNKVTEKGKYVELRCDPISGHTALYWYRQSLGQGPEFLIYFQGTGAADDSGLPNDRFFAVRPEGSVSTLKIQRTERGDSAVYLCASSSAGGISTDTQYFGPGTRLTVL.

The CDR3 sequence: CASSSSSGGAPDTQYF. The CDR3 DNA reads TGTGCCAGCAGTAGCTCTAGCGGGGGGGCCCCAGATACGCAGTATTTT. V gene TRBV6-6 combines with J gene TRBJ2-3; 12 bases align to TRBD2. J gave up 4 bases and V 5 bases, and 7 bases lay outside the gene matches. This CDR3 region has 16 residues. Germline assignment: CDR1 MNHNY and CDR2 SVGAGI (reference sequence).

The chain carries TRBV28 and TRBJ2-2; 12 bases map to TRBD2. Trimming cost V 2 bases and J 6 bases; bases outside gene matches: 4. The CDR3 has 16 amino acids. Germline V gene lookup returns CDR1 MDHEN and CDR2 SYDVKM. CDR3 sequence: CASSLLAGGPPGELFF. CDR3 DNA sequence: TGTGCCAGCAGTTTACTAGCGGGAGGGCCTCCCGGGGAGCTGTTTTTT.

This clonotype has only one observation. The genes are TRBV7-2 and TRBJ2-1; 10 nucleotides line up with TRBD2. After removal of 5 bases from V and 10 bases from J, the junction contained 11 bases not matched to a gene. The CDR3 contains 15 residues. The germline gives CDR1 SGHTA, CDR2 FQGNSA. This CDR3 reads CASSTSSGGDLEQFF. The DNA of the CDR3 is TGTGCCAGCAGCACATCTAGCGGGGGCGATTTGGAGCAGTTCTTC.

The chain is built from TRBV2 and TRBJ1-2; 10 bases agree with TRBD1. The germline V gene encodes CDR1 SNHLY and CDR2 FYNNEI. V shed 6 bases, J shed 4 bases, and the junction held 5 bases outside the gene matches. The CDR3 extends over 14 amino acids. CDR3 in amino acids: CASRDRGTSYGYTF. In nucleotides, the CDR3 is TGTGCCAGCAGGGACAGGGGGACCAGCTATGGCTACACCTTC.

In this sample, this clonotype turned up a few times. The CDR3 nucleotides are TGTGCCAGCAGTTACGAGGCTGTAGCCTACGAGCAGTACGTC. Translating it yields CASSYEAVAYEQYV. V and J are TRBV6-6 and TRBJ2-7, with D unresolved. Trimming stripped 2 bases from V and 2 bases from J, with 10 bases between. The CDR3 is made up of 14 amino acids. Per germline, CDR1 MNHNY and CDR2 SVGAGI (reference sequence).

The chain employs TRBV6-1 and TRBJ2-5, with D perhaps matching TRBD2 (5 bases). Trimming pared 6 bases from V and 7 bases from J, leaving 18 bases between. This CDR3 is built from 14 residues. The germline CDR1 and CDR2 sequences are MNHNS and SASEGT. The CDR3, as DNA: TGTGCCAGCAGCGCCGGACTGGCAAGCCCGACCCAGTACTTC. It yields the protein CASSAGLASPTQYF.

This clonotype was picked up many times. The rearrangement links TRBV9 to TRBJ2-5; no reliable D call. This CDR3 has 13 residues. Germline CDR1 and CDR2: SGDLS and YYNGEE. Deletions cut 0 bases from V and 4 bases from J, with 7 bases between. The chain's CDR3 is CASSVALRETQYF. The CDR3 DNA sequence: TGTGCCAGCAGCGTAGCGCTGCGAGAGACCCAGTACTTC.

This clonotype was detected ten times or more. For the CDR3, the DNA is TGTGCCAGCAGTCGGATTGCGAACATTCAGTACTTC. It is translated as CASSRIANIQYF. The gene calls are TRBV5-6 and TRBJ2-4, with no clear D. This CDR3 spans 12 amino acids. Trimming left V 5 bases short and J 7 bases short, with 10 bases between. Per the germline V gene, CDR1 is SGHDT and CDR2 is YYEEEE.

This clonotype was detected a few times. V gene TRBV27 combines with J gene TRBJ2-5; 8 bases are shared with TRBD1. The DNA end lines up better with TRBJ2-1; the J call may be wrong. CDR3 length: 13 amino acids. From germline, CDR1 is MNHEY and CDR2 SMNVEV (reference sequence). The CDR3 reads CASSLLQGGEQFF. The CDR3 DNA follows: TGTGCCAGCAGCCTACTACAGGGGGGTGAGCAGTTCTTC.

The CDR3: CASSPLLAGGPVDTQYF. CDR3 in DNA: TGTGCCAGCAGCCCCTTACTAGCGGGAGGGCCGGTAGATACGCAGTATTTT. V and J are TRBV9 and TRBJ2-3; the match to TRBD2 covers 13 bases. With V trimmed by 4 bases and J by 5 bases, 10 bases remained unmatched. CDR3 size: 17 residues. CDR1 and CDR2 (germline): SGDLS, YYNGEE.

The chain has TRBV6-4 and TRBJ1-4; D perhaps matches TRBD1 (5 bases). Trimming took off 0 bases at V and 5 bases at J, with 19 bases between the two ends. This CDR3 has 18 residues. Germline values: CDR1 MRHNA, CDR2 SNTAGT. The CDR3 here is CASSDSHPEGRKNEKLFF. The CDR3, as DNA: TGTGCCAGCAGTGACTCCCATCCCGAGGGACGTAAGAATGAAAAACTGTTTTTT.

The chain is built from TRBV7-2 and TRBJ2-7; TRBD2 aligns across 8 bases. The CDR3 runs 15 residues. With 5 bases clipped from V and 1 base from J, the junction kept 7 bases outside the gene matches. CDR1 is SGHTA, CDR2 FQGNSA, per germline. The DNA of the CDR3 is TGTGCCAGCAGCACGGGACTAGAGGGTTCCTACGAGCAGTACTTC. This gives the protein CASSTGLEGSYEQYF.

This clonotype was detected once. The CDR3 coding sequence is TGCAGTGCTTGCCCGGCGGGGGGGCCCCACAATGAGCAGTTCTTC. This translates into CSACPAGGPHNEQFF. The rearrangement uses TRBV20-1 and TRBJ2-1; 9 bases map to TRBD2. The V and J ends lost 5 bases and 5 bases, in that order; junction bases with no gene match: 10. CDR1 is DFQATT, CDR2 SNEGSKA, per germline (reference sequence). CDR3 length: 15 residues.

This chain uses TRBV7-9 with TRBJ1-2; D gene unclear. CDR3 length equals 15 residues. Trimming stripped 1 base from V and 8 bases from J, with 17 bases between. The V gene's germline CDR1 is SEHNR and CDR2 FQNEAQ (reference sequence). The CDR3 spells CASSLEVSGRRGYTF. The CDR3, as DNA: TGTGCCAGCAGCTTAGAGGTCTCAGGCCGACGAGGCTACACCTTC.

The chain joins TRBV4-1 to TRBJ2-5; D gene ambiguous. The germline gives CDR1 MGHRA, CDR2 YSYEKL. The length of the CDR3 is 15 residues. V was trimmed by 0 bases and J by 7 bases, leaving 15 bases between them. The CDR3 DNA follows: TGCGCCAGCAGCCAAGATACTGGCCCTCCGAGGACCCAGTACTTC. Its translation is CASSQDTGPPRTQYF.

This clonotype was recorded a few times. V usage is TRBV12-3 or TRBV12-4 and J usage is TRBJ1-2, with TRBD1 matching over 7 bases. This CDR3 is 13 amino acids long. V trimming: 4 bases; J trimming: 3 bases; junction bases outside the gene matches: 2. CDR3 region: CASSWQGDYGYTF. The CDR3 DNA follows: TGTGCCAGCAGTTGGCAGGGGGACTATGGCTACACCTTC.

This clonotype has at least ten counts. The chain combines TRBV12-3 or TRBV12-4 with TRBJ2-5; TRBD2 matches at 12 bases. The CDR3 contains 14 residues. With V trimmed by 7 bases and J by 4 bases, 4 bases remained unmatched. This chain's CDR3 is CASTPGLAGETQYF. Here the CDR3 DNA reads TGTGCCAGCACTCCGGGACTAGCGGGAGAGACCCAGTACTTC.

This clonotype has a count of ten or more. The chain has TRBV7-9 and TRBJ2-1; tentatively, D is TRBD2 (6 bases). The CDR3 contains 12 residues. The V end lost 1 base, the J end lost 10 bases, and 8 bases lay between the germline ends. Germline values: CDR1 SEHNR, CDR2 FQNEAQ (reference sequence). The CDR3 DNA follows: TGTGCCAGCAGCTTAGGGGGAGGAGAGCAGTTCTTC. It encodes CASSLGGGEQFF.

This clonotype was observed a few times. The chain couples TRBV29-1 to TRBJ1-1; no firm D call. V lost 7 bases to trimming and J lost 11 bases, with 8 bases between them. The CDR3 totals 8 residues. Germline V gene lookup returns CDR1 SQVTM and CDR2 ANQGSEA. CDR3 nucleotides: TGCAGCGCCGGCGGGGCTTTCTTT. Protein sequence: CSAGGAFF.